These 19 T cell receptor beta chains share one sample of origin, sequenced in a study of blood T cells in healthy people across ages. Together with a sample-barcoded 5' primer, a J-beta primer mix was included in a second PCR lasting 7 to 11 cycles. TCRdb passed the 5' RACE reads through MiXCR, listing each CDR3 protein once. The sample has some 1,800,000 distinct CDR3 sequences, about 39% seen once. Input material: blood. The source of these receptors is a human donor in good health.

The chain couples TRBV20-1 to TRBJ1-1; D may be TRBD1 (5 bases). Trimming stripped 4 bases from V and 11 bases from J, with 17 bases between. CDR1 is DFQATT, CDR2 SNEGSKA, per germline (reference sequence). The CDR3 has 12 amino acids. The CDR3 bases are TGCAGTGCTAATGAGGGGACCCGCGCGGCTTTCTTT. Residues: CSANEGTRAAFF.

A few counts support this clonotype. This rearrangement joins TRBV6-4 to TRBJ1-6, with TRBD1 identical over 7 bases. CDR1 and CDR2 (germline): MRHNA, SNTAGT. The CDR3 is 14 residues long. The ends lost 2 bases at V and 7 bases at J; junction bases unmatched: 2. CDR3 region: CASSDGGQNSPLHF. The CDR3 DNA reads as TGTGCCAGCAGTGACGGGGGACAGAATTCACCCCTCCACTTT.

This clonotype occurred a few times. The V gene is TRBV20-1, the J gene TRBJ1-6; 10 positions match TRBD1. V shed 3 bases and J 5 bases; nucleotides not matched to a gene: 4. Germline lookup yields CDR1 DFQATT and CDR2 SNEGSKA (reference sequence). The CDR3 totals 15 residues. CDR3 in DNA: TGCAGTGCTAGCCGGGACAGGGGTGATAATTCACCCCTCCACTTT. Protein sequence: CSASRDRGDNSPLHF.

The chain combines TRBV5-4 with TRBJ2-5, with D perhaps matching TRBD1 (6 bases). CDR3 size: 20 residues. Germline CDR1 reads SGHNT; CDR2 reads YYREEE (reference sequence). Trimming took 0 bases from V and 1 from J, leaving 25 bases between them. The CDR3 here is CASSLGGWGQGTDPQETQYF. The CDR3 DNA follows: TGTGCCAGCAGCTTGGGAGGTTGGGGGCAGGGCACCGACCCCCAAGAGACCCAGTACTTC. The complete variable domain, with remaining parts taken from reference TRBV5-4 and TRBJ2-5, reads ETGVTQSPTHLIKTRGQQVTLRCSSQSGHNTVSWYQQALGQGPQFIFQYYREEENGRGNFPPRFSGLQFPNYSSELNVNALELDDSALYLCASSLGGWGQGTDPQETQYFGPGTRLLVL.

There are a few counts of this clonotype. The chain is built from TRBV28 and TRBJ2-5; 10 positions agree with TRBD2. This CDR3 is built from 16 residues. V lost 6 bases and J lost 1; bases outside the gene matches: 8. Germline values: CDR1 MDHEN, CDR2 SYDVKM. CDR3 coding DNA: TGTGCCAGCAGCCCAGGGGGACTAGCGCTCCAAGAGACCCAGTACTTC. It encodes CASSPGGLALQETQYF.

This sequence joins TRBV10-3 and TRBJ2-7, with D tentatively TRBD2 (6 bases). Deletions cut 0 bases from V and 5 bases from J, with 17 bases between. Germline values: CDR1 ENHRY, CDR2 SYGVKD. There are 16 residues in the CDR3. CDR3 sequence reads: CAISESMGAGQDEQYF. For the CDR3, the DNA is TGTGCCATCAGTGAGTCGATGGGTGCGGGGCAGGACGAGCAGTACTTC.

Here the CDR3 reads CSAEGLAGVDGYEQYF. The CDR3 DNA follows: TGCAGTGCTGAGGGACTAGCGGGGGTGGATGGCTACGAGCAGTACTTC. This chain joins TRBV20-1 and TRBJ2-7; 14 nucleotides match TRBD2. Germline V gene data show CDR1 as DFQATT and CDR2 as SNEGSKA (reference sequence). This CDR3 has 16 amino acids. J lost 3 bases, V lost 5 bases, and 9 bases had no gene match.

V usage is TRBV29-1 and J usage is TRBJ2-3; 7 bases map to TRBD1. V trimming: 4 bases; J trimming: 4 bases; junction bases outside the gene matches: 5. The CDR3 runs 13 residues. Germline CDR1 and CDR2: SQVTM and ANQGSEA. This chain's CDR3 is CSVGQGRSDTQYF. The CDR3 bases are TGCAGCGTTGGACAGGGACGGTCAGATACGCAGTATTTT.

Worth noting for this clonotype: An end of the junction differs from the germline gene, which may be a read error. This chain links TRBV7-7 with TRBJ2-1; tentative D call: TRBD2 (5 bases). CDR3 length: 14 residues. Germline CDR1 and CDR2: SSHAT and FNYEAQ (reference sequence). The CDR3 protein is CASSPGLRENEQFF. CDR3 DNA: TGTGCTAGCAGCCCAGGACTCCGAGAGAATGAGCAGTTCTTC.

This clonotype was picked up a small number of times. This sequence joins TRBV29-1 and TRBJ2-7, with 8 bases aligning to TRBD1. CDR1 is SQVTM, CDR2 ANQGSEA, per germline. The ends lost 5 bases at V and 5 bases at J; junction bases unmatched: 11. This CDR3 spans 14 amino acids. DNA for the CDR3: TGCAGCGTTACCATTAGGACAGGGTCCGACGAGCAGTACTTC. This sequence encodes CSVTIRTGSDEQYF.

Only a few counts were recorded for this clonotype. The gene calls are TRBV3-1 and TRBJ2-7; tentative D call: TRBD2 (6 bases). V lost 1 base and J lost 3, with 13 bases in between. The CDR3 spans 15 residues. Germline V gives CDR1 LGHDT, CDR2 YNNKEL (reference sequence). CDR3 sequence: CASSQGTITLYEQYF. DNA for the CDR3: TGTGCCAGCAGCCAAGGGACTATAACCCTCTACGAGCAGTACTTC.

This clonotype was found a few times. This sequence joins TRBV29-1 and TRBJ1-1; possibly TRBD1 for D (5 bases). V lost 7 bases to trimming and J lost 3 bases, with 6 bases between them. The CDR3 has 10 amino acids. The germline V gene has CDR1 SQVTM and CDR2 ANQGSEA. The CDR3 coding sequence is TGCAGCGCGGGGGACACTGAAGCTTTCTTT. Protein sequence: CSAGDTEAFF.

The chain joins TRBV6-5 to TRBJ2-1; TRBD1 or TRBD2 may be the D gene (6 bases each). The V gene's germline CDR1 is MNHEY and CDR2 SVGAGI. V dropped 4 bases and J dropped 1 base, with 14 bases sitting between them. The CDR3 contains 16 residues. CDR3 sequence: CASSSIGGPSYNEQFF. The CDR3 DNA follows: TGTGCCAGCAGTTCTATCGGGGGCCCGTCCTACAATGAGCAGTTCTTC.

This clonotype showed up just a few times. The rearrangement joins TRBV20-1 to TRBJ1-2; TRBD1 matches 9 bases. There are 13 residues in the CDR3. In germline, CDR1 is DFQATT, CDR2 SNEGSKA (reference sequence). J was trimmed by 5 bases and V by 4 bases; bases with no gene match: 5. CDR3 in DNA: TGCAGTGCTATCCGGGACAGGGATTATGGCTACACCTTC. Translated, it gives CSAIRDRDYGYTF.

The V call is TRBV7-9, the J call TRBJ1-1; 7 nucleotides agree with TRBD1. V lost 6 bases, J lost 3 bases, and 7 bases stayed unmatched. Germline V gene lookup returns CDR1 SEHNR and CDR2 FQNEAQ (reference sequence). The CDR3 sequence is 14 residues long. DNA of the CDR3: TGTGCCAGCAGACTCGAAGGGGGCGACACTGAAGCTTTCTTT. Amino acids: CASRLEGGDTEAFF.

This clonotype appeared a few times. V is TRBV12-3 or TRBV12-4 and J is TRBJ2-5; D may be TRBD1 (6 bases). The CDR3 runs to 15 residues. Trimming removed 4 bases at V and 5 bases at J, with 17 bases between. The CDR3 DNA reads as TGTGCCAGCAGTTCCCCCGCCAGGGGTCGGGAGACCCAGTACTTC. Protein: CASSSPARGRETQYF.

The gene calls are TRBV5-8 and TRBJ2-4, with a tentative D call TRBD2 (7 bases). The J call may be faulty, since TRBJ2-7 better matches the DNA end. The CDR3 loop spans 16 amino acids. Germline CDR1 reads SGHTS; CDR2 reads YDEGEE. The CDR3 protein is CASSDIGGAPVHEQYF. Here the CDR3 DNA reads TGTGCCAGCAGCGATATTGGGGGGGCCCCTGTCCACGAGCAGTACTTC.

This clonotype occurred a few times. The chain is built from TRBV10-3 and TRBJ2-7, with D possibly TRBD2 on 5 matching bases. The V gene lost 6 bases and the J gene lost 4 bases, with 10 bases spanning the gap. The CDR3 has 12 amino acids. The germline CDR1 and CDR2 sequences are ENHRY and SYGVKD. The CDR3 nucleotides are TGTGCCATCAGCCTTGAGGGATACGAGCAGTACTTC. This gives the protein CAISLEGYEQYF.

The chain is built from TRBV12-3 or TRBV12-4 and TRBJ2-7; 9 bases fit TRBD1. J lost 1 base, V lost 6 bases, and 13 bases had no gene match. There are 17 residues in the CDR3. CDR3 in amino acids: CASSLTKPGTGSYEQYF. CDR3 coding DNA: TGTGCCAGCAGCTTGACGAAACCCGGGACAGGGTCCTACGAGCAGTACTTC.